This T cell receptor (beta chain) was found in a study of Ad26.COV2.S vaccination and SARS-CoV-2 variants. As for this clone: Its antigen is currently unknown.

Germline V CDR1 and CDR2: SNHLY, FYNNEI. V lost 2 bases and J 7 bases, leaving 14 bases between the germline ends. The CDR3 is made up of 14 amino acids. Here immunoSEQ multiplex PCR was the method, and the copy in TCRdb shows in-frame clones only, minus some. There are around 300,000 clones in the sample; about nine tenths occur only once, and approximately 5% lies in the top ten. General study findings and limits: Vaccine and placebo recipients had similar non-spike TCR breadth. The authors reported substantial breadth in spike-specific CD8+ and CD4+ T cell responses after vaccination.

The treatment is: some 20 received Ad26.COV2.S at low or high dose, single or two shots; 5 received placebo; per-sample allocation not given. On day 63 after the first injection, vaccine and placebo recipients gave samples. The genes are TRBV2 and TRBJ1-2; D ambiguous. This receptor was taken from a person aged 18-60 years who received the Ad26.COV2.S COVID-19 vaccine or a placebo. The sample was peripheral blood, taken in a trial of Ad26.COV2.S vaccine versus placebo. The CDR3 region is CASSEMVSLGGYTF. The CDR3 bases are TGTGCCAGCAGTGAAATGGTGAGCCTCGGTGGCTACACCTTC.